This T cell receptor (beta chain) was sequenced for a study of T cell changes during pregnancy in multiple sclerosis. V gave up 2 bases and J gave up 0 bases; unmatched junction bases: 6. The germline V gene has CDR1 SGHTA and CDR2 FQGTGA. The CDR3 loop spans 16 amino acids. The repertoire was sequenced with immunoSEQ multiplex PCR; TCRdb's copy has only in-frame clones and lacks some. This sample has tens of thousands of clones, with about nine tenths found just once. This receptor was taken from a female donor with multiple sclerosis, enrolled in a pregnancy study. This sequence joins TRBV7-3 and TRBJ2-7, with TRBD2 matching 8 bases. The sample was CD4+ T cells from peripheral blood mononuclear cells, taken before pregnancy. The CDR3 region is CASSLYGRANSYEQYF. CDR3 in DNA: TGTGCCAGCAGCTTATACGGGAGGGCCAACTCCTACGAGCAGTACTTC.